Following are 13 T cell receptor beta chains from one sample sequenced in a study of shared clonotypes between healthy human individuals. Method: immunoSEQ multiplex PCR; TCRdb's copy keeps in-frame clones and lacks some. The sample carries 2 million or so clones, roughly 96% recorded once. Sequencing was performed on naive CD4+ T cells sorted from blood. Subset meaning: CD45RA+ positively selected. Source of these receptors: a man aged 18 to 29 in good health.

J is TRBJ2-5 and V is TRBV6-1; D is unclear. The CDR3 has 15 amino acids. Trimming took 2 bases from V and 4 from J, leaving 14 bases between them. Looked up from germline, CDR1 is MNHNS and CDR2 is SASEGT. As DNA, the CDR3 is TGTGCCAGCAGTGAATACCAGACGCTGGTAGAGACCCAGTACTTC. Its protein product is CASSEYQTLVETQYF.

The chain has TRBV7-2 and TRBJ1-6; 11 bases fit TRBD1. V lost 5 bases and J lost 15; bases outside the gene matches: 15. Per the germline V gene, CDR1 is SGHTA and CDR2 is FQGNSA. The CDR3 is 16 residues long. The CDR3 sequence is CASSTPRDRGGQDLHF. The CDR3 DNA reads TGTGCCAGCAGCACACCCCGGGACAGGGGGGGTCAGGACCTCCACTTT. Using reference TRBV7-2 and TRBJ1-6 for the parts outside the CDR3, the full variable domain is GAGVSQSPSNKVTEKGKDVELRCDPISGHTALYWYRQSLGQGLEFLIYFQGNSAPDKSGLPSDRFSAERTGGSVSTLTIQRTQQEDSAVYLCASSTPRDRGGQDLHFGNGTRLTVT.

This sequence joins TRBV7-2 and TRBJ2-1, with D perhaps TRBD2 (6 bases). Trimming stripped 5 bases from V and 12 bases from J, with 20 bases between. Germline V gene sequence: CDR1 SGHTA, CDR2 FQGNSA. The CDR3 covers 14 residues. This chain's CDR3 is CASSRRRVAEMQFF. As DNA, the CDR3 is TGTGCCAGCAGCCGGCGCCGAGTAGCGGAAATGCAGTTCTTC. Filled out from reference TRBV7-2 and TRBJ2-1, the complete variable domain reads GAGVSQSPSNKVTEKGKDVELRCDPISGHTALYWYRQSLGQGLEFLIYFQGNSAPDKSGLPSDRFSAERTGGSVSTLTIQRTQQEDSAVYLCASSRRRVAEMQFFGPGTRLTVL.

The chain combines TRBV30 with TRBJ2-7, with 9 bases fitting TRBD2. V trimming: 3 bases; J trimming: 7 bases; junction bases outside the gene matches: 13. The CDR3 consists of 15 residues. The V gene's germline CDR1 is GTSNPN and CDR2 SVGIG (reference sequence). CDR3 sequence (DNA): TGTGCCTGGAGCACCGGGGCTAGCGGGATGGGAGAGCAGTACTTC. Translated: CAWSTGASGMGEQYF.

The rearrangement links TRBV29-1 to TRBJ2-7; D not certain. CDR3 length: 15 residues. Trimming took off 1 base at V and 4 bases at J, with 17 bases between the two ends. Per the germline V gene, CDR1 is SQVTM and CDR2 is ANQGSEA. CDR3 sequence (DNA): TGCAGCGTTGAAGTGGTGTCCCGAAGTAGGTACGAGCAGTACTTC. It specifies CSVEVVSRSRYEQYF.

V and J are TRBV9 and TRBJ1-6, with 11 bases fitting TRBD1. V dropped 4 bases and J dropped 7; count of bases not matched to a gene: 7. This CDR3 spans 16 amino acids. CDR1 and CDR2 from the germline V gene are SGDLS and YYNGEE. CDR3 region: CASSLTWTGGNSPLHF. CDR3 DNA sequence: TGTGCCAGCAGCTTAACGTGGACAGGGGGCAATTCACCCCTCCACTTT.

The genes are TRBV6-5 and TRBJ1-4; no reliable D call. This CDR3 has 14 residues. Germline V gene data show CDR1 as MNHEY and CDR2 as SVGAGI. Trimming took off 5 bases at V and 4 bases at J, with 11 bases between the two ends. Here the CDR3 reads CASSTESGNEKLFF. As DNA, the CDR3 is TGTGCCAGCAGTACAGAATCTGGTAATGAAAAACTGTTTTTT.

J is TRBJ2-7 and V is TRBV5-4, with D hard to call. Germline CDR1 SGHNT, CDR2 YYREEE (reference sequence). This CDR3 contains 15 residues. Trimming pared 3 bases from V and 2 bases from J, leaving 15 bases between. The DNA of the CDR3 is TGTGCCAGCAGCTCCGCCGGGTCCCTGGCCTACGAGCAGTACTTC. It is translated as CASSSAGSLAYEQYF. Variable domain in full (rest from reference TRBV5-4 and TRBJ2-7): ETGVTQSPTHLIKTRGQQVTLRCSSQSGHNTVSWYQQALGQGPQFIFQYYREEENGRGNFPPRFSGLQFPNYSSELNVNALELDDSALYLCASSSAGSLAYEQYFGPGTRLTVT.

The gene calls are TRBV7-6 and TRBJ2-5, with D maybe TRBD2 (5 bases). V dropped 0 bases and J dropped 3 bases, with 11 bases sitting between them. This CDR3 region has 15 residues. CDR1 is SGHVS, CDR2 FNYEAQ, per germline. The CDR3 here is CASSLAGSQEETQYF. CDR3 in DNA: TGTGCCAGCAGCTTAGCAGGGAGCCAAGAAGAGACCCAGTACTTC.

The gene calls are TRBV6-5 and TRBJ2-3; D not resolved. CDR1 and CDR2 (germline): MNHEY, SVGAGI. This CDR3 spans 12 amino acids. Trimming took off 7 bases at V and 2 bases at J, with 7 bases between the two ends. CDR3 residues: CASMEHTDTQYF. As DNA, the CDR3 is TGTGCCAGCATGGAACACACAGATACGCAGTATTTT.

The chain employs TRBV28 and TRBJ1-1, with D perhaps TRBD1 (6 bases). This CDR3 comprises 11 residues. CDR1 is MDHEN, CDR2 SYDVKM, per germline. V dropped 5 bases and J dropped 11 bases, with 12 bases sitting between them. This chain's CDR3 is CASSLQGRAFF. The CDR3 nucleotides read TGTGCCAGCAGTCTACAGGGCCGTGCTTTCTTT. Filled out from reference TRBV28 and TRBJ1-1, the complete variable domain reads DVKVTQSSRYLVKRTGEKVFLECVQDMDHENMFWYRQDPGLGLRLIYFSYDVKMKEKGDIPEGYSVSREKKERFSLILESASTNQTSMYLCASSLQGRAFFGQGTRLTVV.

The rearrangement joins TRBV5-4 to TRBJ1-1; no clear D gene. The CDR3 loop spans 14 amino acids. Trimming cost V 0 bases and J 10 bases, with 16 bases left between them. The germline V gene encodes CDR1 SGHNT and CDR2 YYREEE (reference sequence). CDR3 sequence (DNA): TGTGCCAGCAGCTTGGGTCCGCTGGGAGGGAGAGCTTTCTTT. Its translation is CASSLGPLGGRAFF. The full variable domain, with the rest looked up from reference TRBV5-4 and TRBJ1-1, is ETGVTQSPTHLIKTRGQQVTLRCSSQSGHNTVSWYQQALGQGPQFIFQYYREEENGRGNFPPRFSGLQFPNYSSELNVNALELDDSALYLCASSLGPLGGRAFFGQGTRLTVV.

The chain has TRBV4-1 and TRBJ2-5; 8 bases align to TRBD1. J was trimmed by 4 bases and V by 1 base; bases with no gene match: 8. The CDR3 spans 16 residues. Germline values: CDR1 MGHRA, CDR2 YSYEKL. CDR3 amino acids: CASSQGGQATSETQYF. The CDR3 nucleotides are TGCGCCAGCAGCCAAGGGGGACAGGCAACTTCAGAGACCCAGTACTTC.